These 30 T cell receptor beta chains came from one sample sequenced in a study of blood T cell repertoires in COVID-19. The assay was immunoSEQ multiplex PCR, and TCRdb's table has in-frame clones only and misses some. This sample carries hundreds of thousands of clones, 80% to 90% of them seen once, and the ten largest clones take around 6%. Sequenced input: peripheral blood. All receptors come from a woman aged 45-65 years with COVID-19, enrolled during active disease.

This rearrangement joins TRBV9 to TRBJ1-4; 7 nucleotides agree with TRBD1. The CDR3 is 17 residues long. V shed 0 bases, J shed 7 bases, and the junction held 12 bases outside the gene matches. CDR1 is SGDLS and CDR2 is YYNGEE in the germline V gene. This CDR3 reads CASSVGDSLQRGEKLFF. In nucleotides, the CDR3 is TGTGCCAGCAGCGTAGGGGACAGCTTACAAAGGGGTGAAAAACTGTTTTTT.

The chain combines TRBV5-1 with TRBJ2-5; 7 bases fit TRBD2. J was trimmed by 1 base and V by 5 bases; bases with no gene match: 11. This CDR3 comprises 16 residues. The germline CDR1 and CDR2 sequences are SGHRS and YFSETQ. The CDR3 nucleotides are TGCGCCAGCAGTCCCGGTGGAGCGGGGCCCCAAGAGACCCAGTACTTC. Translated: CASSPGGAGPQETQYF.

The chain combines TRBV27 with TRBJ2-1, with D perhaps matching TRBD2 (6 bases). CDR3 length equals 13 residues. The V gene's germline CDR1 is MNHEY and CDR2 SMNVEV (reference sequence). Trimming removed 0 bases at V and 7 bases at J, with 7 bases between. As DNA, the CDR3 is TGTGCCAGCAGTTTATCGACTAGTAATGAGCAGTTCTTC. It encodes CASSLSTSNEQFF.

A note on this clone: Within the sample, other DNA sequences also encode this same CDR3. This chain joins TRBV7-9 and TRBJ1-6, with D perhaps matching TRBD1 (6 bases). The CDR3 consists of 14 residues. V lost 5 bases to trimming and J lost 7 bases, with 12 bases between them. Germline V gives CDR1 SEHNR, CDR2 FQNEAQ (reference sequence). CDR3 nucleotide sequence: TGTGCCAGCAGCCCGGACAGCTCGAATTCACCCCTCCACTTT. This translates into CASSPDSSNSPLHF.

The CDR3 DNA reads as TGTGCCAGCAGCTATGCCGGGAGCTCCTATAATTCACCCCTCCACTTT. Amino acids: CASSYAGSSYNSPLHF. This rearrangement joins TRBV27 to TRBJ1-6; D not certain. There are 16 residues in the CDR3. V was pared by 6 bases and J by 0 bases, with 12 bases between. Germline loops: CDR1 MNHEY, CDR2 SMNVEV (reference sequence).

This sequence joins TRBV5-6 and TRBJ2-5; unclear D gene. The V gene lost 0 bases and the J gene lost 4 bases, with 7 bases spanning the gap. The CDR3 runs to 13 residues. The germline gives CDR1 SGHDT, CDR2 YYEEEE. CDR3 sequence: CASSLDSPETQYF. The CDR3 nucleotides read TGTGCCAGCAGCTTGGACAGCCCAGAGACCCAGTACTTC.

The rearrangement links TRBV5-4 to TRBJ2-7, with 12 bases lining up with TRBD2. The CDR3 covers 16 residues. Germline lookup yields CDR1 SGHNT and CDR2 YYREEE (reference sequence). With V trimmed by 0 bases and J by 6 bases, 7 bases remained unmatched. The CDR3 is CASSLGLAGEVSEQYF. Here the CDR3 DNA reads TGTGCCAGCAGCTTGGGACTAGCGGGAGAAGTCAGCGAGCAGTACTTC.

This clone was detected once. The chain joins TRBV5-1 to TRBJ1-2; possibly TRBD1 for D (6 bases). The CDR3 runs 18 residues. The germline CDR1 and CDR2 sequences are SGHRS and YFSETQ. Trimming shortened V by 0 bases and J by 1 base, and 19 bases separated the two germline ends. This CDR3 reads CASSLARSGDDLNYGYTF. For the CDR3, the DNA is TGCGCCAGCAGCTTGGCGCGGTCAGGGGACGATCTTAACTATGGCTACACCTTC. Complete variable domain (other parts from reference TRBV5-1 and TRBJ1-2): KAGVTQTPRYLIKTRGQQVTLSCSPISGHRSVSWYQQTPGQGLQFLFEYFSETQRNKGNFPGRFSGRQFSNSRSEMNVSTLELGDSALYLCASSLARSGDDLNYGYTFGSGTRLTVV.

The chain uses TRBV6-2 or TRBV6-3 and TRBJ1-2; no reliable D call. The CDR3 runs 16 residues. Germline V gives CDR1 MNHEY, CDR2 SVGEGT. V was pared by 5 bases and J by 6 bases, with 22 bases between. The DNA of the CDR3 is TGTGCCAGCAGTCCCCCGTTTGGCAGAGAGGTGCATGGCTACACCTTC. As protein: CASSPPFGREVHGYTF.

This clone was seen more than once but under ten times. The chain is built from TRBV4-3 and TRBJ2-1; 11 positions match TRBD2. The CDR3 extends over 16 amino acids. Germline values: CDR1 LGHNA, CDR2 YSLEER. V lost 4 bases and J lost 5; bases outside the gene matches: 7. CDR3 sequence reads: CASSLLPGLADNEQFF. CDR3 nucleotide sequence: TGCGCCAGCAGCCTTCTCCCGGGACTAGCGGACAATGAGCAGTTCTTC.

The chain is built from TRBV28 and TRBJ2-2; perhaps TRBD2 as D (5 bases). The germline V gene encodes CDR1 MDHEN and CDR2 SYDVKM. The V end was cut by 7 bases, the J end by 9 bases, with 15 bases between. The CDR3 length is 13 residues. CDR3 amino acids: CASTTSGSRELFF. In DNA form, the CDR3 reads TGTGCCAGCACCACTTCTGGGAGCCGGGAGCTGTTTTTT.

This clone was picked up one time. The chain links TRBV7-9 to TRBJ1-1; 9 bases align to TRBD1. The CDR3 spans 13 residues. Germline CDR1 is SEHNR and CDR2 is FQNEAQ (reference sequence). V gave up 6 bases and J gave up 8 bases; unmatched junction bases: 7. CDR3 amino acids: CASRWTGESEAFF. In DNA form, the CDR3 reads TGTGCCAGCAGGTGGACAGGGGAGTCGGAAGCTTTCTTT.

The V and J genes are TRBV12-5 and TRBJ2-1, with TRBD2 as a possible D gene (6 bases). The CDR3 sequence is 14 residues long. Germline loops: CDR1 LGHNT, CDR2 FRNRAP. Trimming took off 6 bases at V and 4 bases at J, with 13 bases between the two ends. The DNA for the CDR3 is TGTGCTAGTGGCATCCCTGGAGGGTACAATGAGCAGTTCTTC. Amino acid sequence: CASGIPGGYNEQFF. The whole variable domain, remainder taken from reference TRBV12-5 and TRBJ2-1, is DARVTQTPRHKVTEMGQEVTMRCQPILGHNTVFWYRQTMMQGLELLAYFRNRAPLDDSGMPKDRFSAEMPDATLATLKIQPSEPRDSAVYFCASGIPGGYNEQFFGPGTRLTVL.

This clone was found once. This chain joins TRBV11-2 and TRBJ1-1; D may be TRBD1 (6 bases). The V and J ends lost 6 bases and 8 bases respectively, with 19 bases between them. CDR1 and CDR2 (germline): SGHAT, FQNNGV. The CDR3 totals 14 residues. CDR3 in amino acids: CASRREGDGTEAFF. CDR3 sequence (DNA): TGTGCCAGCAGGAGAGAGGGGGACGGTACAGAAGCTTTCTTT. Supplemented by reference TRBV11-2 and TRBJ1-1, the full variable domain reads EAGVAQSPRYKIIEKRQSVAFWCNPISGHATLYWYQQILGQGPKLLIQFQNNGVVDDSQLPKDRFSAERLKGVDSTLKIQPAKLEDSAVYLCASRREGDGTEAFFGQGTRLTVV.

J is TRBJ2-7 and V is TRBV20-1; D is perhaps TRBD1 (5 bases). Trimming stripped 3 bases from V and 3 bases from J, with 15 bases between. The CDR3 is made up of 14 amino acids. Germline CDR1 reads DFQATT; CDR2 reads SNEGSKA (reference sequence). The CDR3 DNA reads TGCAGTGCTAGTCGTGGCGCAGGGCGCTACGAGCAGTACTTC. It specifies CSASRGAGRYEQYF.

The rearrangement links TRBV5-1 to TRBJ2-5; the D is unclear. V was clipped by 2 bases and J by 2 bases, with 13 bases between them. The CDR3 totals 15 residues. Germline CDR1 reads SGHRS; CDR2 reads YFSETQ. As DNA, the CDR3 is TGCGCCAGCAGCTTAGAGCGACTTAGTCAAGAGACCCAGTACTTC. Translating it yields CASSLERLSQETQYF.

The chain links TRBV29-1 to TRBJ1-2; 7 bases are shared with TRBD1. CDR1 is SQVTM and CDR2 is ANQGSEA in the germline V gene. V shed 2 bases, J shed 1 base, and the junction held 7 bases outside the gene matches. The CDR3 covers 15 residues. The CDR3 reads CSVESRGQRNYGYTF. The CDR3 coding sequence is TGCAGCGTTGAATCTAGGGGGCAGCGTAACTATGGCTACACCTTC.

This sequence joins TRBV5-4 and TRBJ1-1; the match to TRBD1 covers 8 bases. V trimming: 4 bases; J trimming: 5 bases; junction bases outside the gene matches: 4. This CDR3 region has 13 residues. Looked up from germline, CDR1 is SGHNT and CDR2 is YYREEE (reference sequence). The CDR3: CASSQGAETEAFF. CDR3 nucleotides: TGTGCCAGCAGCCAGGGGGCTGAGACTGAAGCTTTCTTT.

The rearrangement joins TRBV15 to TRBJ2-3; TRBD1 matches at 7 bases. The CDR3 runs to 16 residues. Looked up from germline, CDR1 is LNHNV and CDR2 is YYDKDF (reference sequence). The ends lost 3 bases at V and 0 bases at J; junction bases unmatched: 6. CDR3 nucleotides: TGTGCCACCAGCAGTAGGGGGCTAACGAGCACAGATACGCAGTATTTT. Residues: CATSSRGLTSTDTQYF.

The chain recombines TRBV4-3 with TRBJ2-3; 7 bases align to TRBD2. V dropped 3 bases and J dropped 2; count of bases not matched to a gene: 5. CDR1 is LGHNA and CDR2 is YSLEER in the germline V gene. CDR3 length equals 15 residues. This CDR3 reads CASSHSRDYTDTQYF. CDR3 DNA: TGCGCCAGCAGCCACTCCCGGGACTACACAGATACGCAGTATTTT.

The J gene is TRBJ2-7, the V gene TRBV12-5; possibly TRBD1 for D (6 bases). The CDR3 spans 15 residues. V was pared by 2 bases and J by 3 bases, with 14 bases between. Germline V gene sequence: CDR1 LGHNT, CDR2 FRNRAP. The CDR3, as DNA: TGTGCTAGTGGTTTGTCGGCAGGGGACGTCTACGAGCAGTACTTC. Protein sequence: CASGLSAGDVYEQYF.

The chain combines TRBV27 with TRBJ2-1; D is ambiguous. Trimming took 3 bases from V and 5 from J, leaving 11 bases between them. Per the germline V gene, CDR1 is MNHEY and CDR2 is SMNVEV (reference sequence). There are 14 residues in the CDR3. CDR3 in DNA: TGTGCCAGCAGTTTTGGCTCAGGCAACAATGAGCAGTTCTTC. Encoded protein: CASSFGSGNNEQFF.

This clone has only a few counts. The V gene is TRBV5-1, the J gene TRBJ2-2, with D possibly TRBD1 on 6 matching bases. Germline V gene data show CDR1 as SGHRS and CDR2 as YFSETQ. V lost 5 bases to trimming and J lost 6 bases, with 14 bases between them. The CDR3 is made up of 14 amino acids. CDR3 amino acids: CASSYRVDPGELFF. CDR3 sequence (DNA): TGCGCCAGCAGTTACAGGGTCGACCCCGGGGAGCTGTTTTTT.

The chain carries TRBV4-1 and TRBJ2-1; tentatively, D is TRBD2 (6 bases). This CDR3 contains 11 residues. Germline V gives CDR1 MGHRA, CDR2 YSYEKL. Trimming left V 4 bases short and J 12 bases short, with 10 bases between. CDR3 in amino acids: CASSLGDLQFF. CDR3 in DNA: TGCGCCAGCAGCCTCGGGGACTTGCAGTTCTTC.

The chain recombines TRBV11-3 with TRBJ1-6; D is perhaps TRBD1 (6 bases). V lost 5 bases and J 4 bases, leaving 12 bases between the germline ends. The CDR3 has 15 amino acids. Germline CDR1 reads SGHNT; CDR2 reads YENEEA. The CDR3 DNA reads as TGTGCCAGCAGCCCCCCTGGACAGTATAATTCACCCCTCCACTTT. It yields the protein CASSPPGQYNSPLHF.

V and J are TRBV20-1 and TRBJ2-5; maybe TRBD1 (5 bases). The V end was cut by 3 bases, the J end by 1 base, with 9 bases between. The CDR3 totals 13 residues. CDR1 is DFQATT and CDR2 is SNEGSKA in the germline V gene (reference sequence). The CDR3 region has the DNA TGCAGTGCTAGTTTCACAGGCCAAGAGACCCAGTACTTC. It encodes CSASFTGQETQYF.

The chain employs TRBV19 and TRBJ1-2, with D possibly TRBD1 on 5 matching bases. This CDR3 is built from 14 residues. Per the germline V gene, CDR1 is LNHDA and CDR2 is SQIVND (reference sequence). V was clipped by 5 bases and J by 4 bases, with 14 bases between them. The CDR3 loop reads CASSGHGNVYGYTF. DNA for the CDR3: TGTGCCAGTAGTGGACACGGAAACGTCTATGGCTACACCTTC.

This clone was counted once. As DNA, the CDR3 is TGTGCCAGTAGTATAGGATACTTCTCTGGAAACACCATATATTTT. Encoded protein: CASSIGYFSGNTIYF. V gene TRBV19 combines with J gene TRBJ1-3; unclear D gene. Trimming took off 1 base at V and 0 bases at J, with 7 bases between the two ends. CDR1 and CDR2 from the germline V gene are LNHDA and SQIVND (reference sequence). The CDR3 runs to 15 residues.

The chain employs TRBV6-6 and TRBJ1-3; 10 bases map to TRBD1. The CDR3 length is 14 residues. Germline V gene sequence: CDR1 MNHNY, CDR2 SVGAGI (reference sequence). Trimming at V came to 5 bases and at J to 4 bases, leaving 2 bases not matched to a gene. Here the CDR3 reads CASSGTGEGNTIYF. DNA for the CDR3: TGTGCCAGCAGTGGGACAGGGGAAGGAAACACCATATATTTT.

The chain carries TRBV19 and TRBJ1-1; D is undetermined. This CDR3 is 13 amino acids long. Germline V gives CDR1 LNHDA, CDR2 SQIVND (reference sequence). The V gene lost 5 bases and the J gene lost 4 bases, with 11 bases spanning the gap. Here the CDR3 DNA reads TGTGCCAGTAGTGAGAGAGGAAGCACTGAAGCTTTCTTT. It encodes CASSERGSTEAFF.